This is a list of T cell receptor beta chains from one sample in a study of Graves' ophthalmopathy and Graves' hyperthyroidism. TCRdb called the multiplex PCR reads again in MiXCR, with one record for every CDR3 protein. The sample includes approximately 500,000 distinct CDR3 sequences, approximately 15% seen only once; the top ten take approximately 9.8%. Sequencing was done on a sample of blood. The receptors were gathered from a woman in her 30s with Graves' ophthalmopathy. Both conserved end residues are part of each CDR3. A D gene is named only where the DNA matches it firmly. Size tells how often a clone was seen (once, few, many) or the class of an expanded clone, and some rows leave it out.

TRBJ2-5	TRBV11-2	many	-	TGTGCCAGCAGCTTAGAGGGGGGTGCGGAGACCCAGTACTTC	CASSLEGGAETQYF
TRBJ1-2	TRBV28	many	-	TGTGCCAGCAGTTTACCCTCCGTAGCTAACTATGGCTACACCTTC	CASSLPSVANYGYTF
TRBJ2-5	TRBV6-1	many	-	TGTGCCAGCATCGGTGGTAGAATAATAGAGGAGACCCAGTACTTC	CASIGGRIIEETQYF
TRBJ2-7	TRBV5-1	many	TRBD2	TGCGCCAGCAGCGTGGCGGACATACCGGGGGGCGAGCAGTACTTC	CASSVADIPGGEQYF
TRBJ1-3	TRBV15	many	-	TGTGCCACCAGTGGTAGGAGCTCTGGAAACACCATATATTTT	CATSGRSSGNTIYF
TRBJ1-2	TRBV30	many	-	TGTGCCTGGAGCAAGGCCTATGGCTACACCTTC	CAWSKAYGYTF
TRBJ1-1	TRBV19	few	TRBD1	TGTGCCAGTAGTATTCGGGACAGGGGGTTTCGCACTGAAGCTTTCTTT	CASSIRDRGFRTEAFF
TRBJ2-7	TRBV30	many	-	TGTGCCTGGAGTACTAGCTACGAGCAGTACTTC	CAWSTSYEQYF
TRBJ2-2	TRBV29-1	many	TRBD1	TGCAGCGCCGAGGACAGGGACGCCGGGGAGCTGTTTTTT	CSAEDRDAGELFF
TRBJ1-5	TRBV20-1	many	-	TGCAGTGCTCTTATTCGGGCCGCGGGCGGTCAGCCCCAGCATTTT	CSALIRAAGGQPQHF
TRBJ1-3	TRBV6-2/TRBV6-3	many	TRBD1	TGTGCCAGCAGTTACAGCGGGACAGCGGGAAACACCATATATTTT	CASSYSGTAGNTIYF
TRBJ1-2	TRBV29-1	many	-	TGCAGCGTTGAAGACTTTCAGGGATTAAGGCTCAGGGCTGGCTACACCTTC	CSVEDFQGLRLRAGYTF
TRBJ1-2	TRBV6-5	-	-	TGTGCCAGCAGTTTCCTCTGGGGGGGGGAATCCTATGGCTACACCTTC	CASSFLWGGESYGYTF
TRBJ1-3	TRBV7-2	many	-	TGTGCCAGCAGCTTAGCCACAGCTCTAGCTGGAAACACCATATATTTT	CASSLATALAGNTIYF
TRBJ1-5	TRBV6-1	many	-	TGTGCCAGCAGTGAAGTCCAGCCCCAGCATTTT	CASSEVQPQHF
TRBJ1-5	TRBV28	many	-	TGTGCCAGCATTCCGATAGGTTATAGCAATCAGCCCCAGCATTTT	CASIPIGYSNQPQHF
TRBJ1-5	TRBV2	many	-	TGTGCCAGCAGTGATTCGCGCCTGGGGGGCGGTCAGCCCCAGCATTTT	CASSDSRLGGGQPQHF
TRBJ2-2	TRBV12-3/TRBV12-4	many	-	TGTGCCAGCAGTATCCAGACAGTCTCGAACACCGGGGAGCTGTTTTTT	CASSIQTVSNTGELFF
TRBJ2-7	TRBV7-3	-	-	TGTGCCAGCAGCTCCCAGCCGGACAACGCCTACGAGCAGTACTTC	CASSSQPDNAYEQYF
TRBJ1-2	TRBV9	-	-	TGTGCCAGCCACAGGGATAACTATGGCTACACCTTC	CASHRDNYGYTF
TRBJ1-5	TRBV10-3	many	-	TGTGCCATCAATAGGGATGTCAATCAGCCCCAGCATTTT	CAINRDVNQPQHF
TRBJ2-5	TRBV7-2	few	-	TGTGCCAGCAGCTTAGTTTTTCGGGGGCCCCAGACCCAGTACTTC	CASSLVFRGPQTQYF
TRBJ2-4	TRBV20-1	few	-	TGCAGTGCTAGAGATTTCGTACAGGGAAACATTCAGTACTTC	CSARDFVQGNIQYF
TRBJ2-5	TRBV12-3/TRBV12-4	many	TRBD1	TGTGCCAGCACACGGGACAGCCAAGAGACCCAGTACTTC	CASTRDSQETQYF
TRBJ2-5	TRBV5-5	many	-	TGTGCCAGCAGCAAGTTACAGGCGGAGACCCAGTACTTC	CASSKLQAETQYF
TRBJ1-1	TRBV28	many	TRBD1	TGTGCCAGCATCAAAGGACAGGGAAGGACCAAAGCTTTCTTT	CASIKGQGRTKAFF
TRBJ2-2	TRBV7-3	many	-	TGTGCCAGCAGCGCCCAATCCTCCGGGGAGCTGTTTTTT	CASSAQSSGELFF
TRBJ2-5	TRBV6-5	many	TRBD1	TGTGCCAGCAGTTACGGACAGGGAGAGACCCAGTACTTC	CASSYGQGETQYF
TRBJ1-1	TRBV5-1	many	TRBD1	TGCGCCAGCAGCTTGGGTATAGACAGGGGTACTGAAGCTTTCTTT	CASSLGIDRGTEAFF
TRBJ1-2	TRBV18	-	TRBD1	TGTGCCAGCTCACCAACCCCGGGGGCAGGGGGCGTCTATGGCTACACCTTC	CASSPTPGAGGVYGYTF
TRBJ1-2	TRBV6-5	many	-	TGTGCCAGCAGTTACTCCTCGGGGTTGGATGGCTACACCTTC	CASSYSSGLDGYTF
TRBJ1-2	TRBV6-1	-	-	TGTGCCAGCGCCCCTGGGGTCGGCTACACCTTC	CASAPGVGYTF
TRBJ2-7	TRBV28	many	-	TGTGCCAGCAAGGGCAGGGTGGACGAGCAGTACTTC	CASKGRVDEQYF
TRBJ2-4	TRBV28	many	TRBD1	TGTGCCAGCAGTCCGGACAGGGCTTTCCAAAACATTCAGTACTTC	CASSPDRAFQNIQYF
TRBJ1-1	TRBV28	few	-	TGTGCCAGCAGTTTAACGGCAGGGACGCACACTGATGCTTTCTTT	CASSLTAGTHTDAFF
TRBJ1-2	TRBV29-1	few	-	TGCAGCGTTGCGGGCAGGGATCGCTATGGCTACACCTTC	CSVAGRDRYGYTF
TRBJ2-5	TRBV28	many	-	TGTGCCAGCAGTTTAGGAGGGGTTCTAGAGACCCAGTACTTC	CASSLGGVLETQYF
TRBJ2-7	TRBV6-5	many	-	TGTGCCAGCAGTTACACCTCAGCCCCGACCCGAGTATACGAGCAGTACTTC	CASSYTSAPTRVYEQYF
TRBJ2-5	TRBV20-1	many	TRBD2	TGCAGTGCTAGTAGCCTAGCGGGTGAGGGGGGGCAAGAGACCCAGTACTTC	CSASSLAGEGGQETQYF
TRBJ1-1	TRBV6-5	many	-	TGTGCCAGCAGTTCAGGACTGATGGGGGGAGCTTTCTTT	CASSSGLMGGAFF
TRBJ2-5	TRBV7-2	many	TRBD1	TGTGCCAGCAGCTTTTCAGGGGGCGCGGAGACCCAGTACTTC	CASSFSGGAETQYF
TRBJ1-1	TRBV13	few	-	TGTGCCAGCAGCTTAATGCCCTTGGGAACTGAAGCTTTCTTT	CASSLMPLGTEAFF
TRBJ2-7	TRBV30	few	-	TGTGCCGGAGGGCGGCGGGCGAGCTCCTACGAGCAGTACTTC	CAGGRRASSYEQYF
TRBJ1-5	TRBV12-3/TRBV12-4	-	TRBD1	TGTGCCAGCAGTGCAAGGACAGGGAATCAGCCCCAGCATTTT	CASSARTGNQPQHF
TRBJ2-7	TRBV5-1	many	-	TGCGCCAGCAGCTTCGGGACACTATACGAGCAGTACTTC	CASSFGTLYEQYF
TRBJ2-2	TRBV2	many	-	TGTGCCAGCACACCAGGGAAGAACACCGGGGAGCTGTTTTTT	CASTPGKNTGELFF
TRBJ1-2	TRBV4-1	-	-	TGCGCCAGCAGCCAACCCCTTAAGGGGTCGGGATATGGCTACACCTTC	CASSQPLKGSGYGYTF
TRBJ2-7	TRBV4-2	many	-	TGTGCCAGCAGCCAATACGTTGGCGTCTCCTACGAGCAGTACTTC	CASSQYVGVSYEQYF
TRBJ2-5	TRBV27	-	-	TGTGCCAGCGGTTGGGTAGGGATGGAGACCCAGTACTTC	CASGWVGMETQYF
TRBJ1-1	TRBV5-1	many	-	TGCGCCAGCAGCTTGGGGTCGGGGGCGACTGAAGCTTTCTTT	CASSLGSGATEAFF
TRBJ2-3	TRBV6-1	many	-	TGTGCCAGCAGACGTAGCGGACGCACAGATACGCAGTATTTT	CASRRSGRTDTQYF
TRBJ1-6	TRBV27	many	-	TGTGCCAGCAGTTTAAGGGGGTTCTATAATTCACCCCTCCACTTT	CASSLRGFYNSPLHF
TRBJ2-7	TRBV20-1	many	-	TGCAGTGCGCCGGAGACGGGCCCCTACGAGCAGTACTTC	CSAPETGPYEQYF
TRBJ1-1	TRBV18	-	-	TGTGCCAGCTCACCACGGGCAGGGGTTGCGTTGGCTGAAGCTTTCTTT	CASSPRAGVALAEAFF
TRBJ1-2	TRBV6-1	many	-	TGTGCCAGCAGTGTGGCCTATGGCTACACCTTC	CASSVAYGYTF
TRBJ2-7	TRBV10-3	many	TRBD1	TGTGCCATCAGTGATTGGACAGGGACCACCTACGAGCAGTACTTC	CAISDWTGTTYEQYF
TRBJ2-2	TRBV27	many	TRBD2	TGTGCCAGCAGTCAGGGACTAGCGGGGGGCACCGGGGAGCTGTTTTTT	CASSQGLAGGTGELFF
TRBJ2-7	TRBV12-3/TRBV12-4	many	TRBD2	TGTGCCAGCACTACCGGACTAGCGGGGGGCTCCTACGAGCAGTACTTC	CASTTGLAGGSYEQYF